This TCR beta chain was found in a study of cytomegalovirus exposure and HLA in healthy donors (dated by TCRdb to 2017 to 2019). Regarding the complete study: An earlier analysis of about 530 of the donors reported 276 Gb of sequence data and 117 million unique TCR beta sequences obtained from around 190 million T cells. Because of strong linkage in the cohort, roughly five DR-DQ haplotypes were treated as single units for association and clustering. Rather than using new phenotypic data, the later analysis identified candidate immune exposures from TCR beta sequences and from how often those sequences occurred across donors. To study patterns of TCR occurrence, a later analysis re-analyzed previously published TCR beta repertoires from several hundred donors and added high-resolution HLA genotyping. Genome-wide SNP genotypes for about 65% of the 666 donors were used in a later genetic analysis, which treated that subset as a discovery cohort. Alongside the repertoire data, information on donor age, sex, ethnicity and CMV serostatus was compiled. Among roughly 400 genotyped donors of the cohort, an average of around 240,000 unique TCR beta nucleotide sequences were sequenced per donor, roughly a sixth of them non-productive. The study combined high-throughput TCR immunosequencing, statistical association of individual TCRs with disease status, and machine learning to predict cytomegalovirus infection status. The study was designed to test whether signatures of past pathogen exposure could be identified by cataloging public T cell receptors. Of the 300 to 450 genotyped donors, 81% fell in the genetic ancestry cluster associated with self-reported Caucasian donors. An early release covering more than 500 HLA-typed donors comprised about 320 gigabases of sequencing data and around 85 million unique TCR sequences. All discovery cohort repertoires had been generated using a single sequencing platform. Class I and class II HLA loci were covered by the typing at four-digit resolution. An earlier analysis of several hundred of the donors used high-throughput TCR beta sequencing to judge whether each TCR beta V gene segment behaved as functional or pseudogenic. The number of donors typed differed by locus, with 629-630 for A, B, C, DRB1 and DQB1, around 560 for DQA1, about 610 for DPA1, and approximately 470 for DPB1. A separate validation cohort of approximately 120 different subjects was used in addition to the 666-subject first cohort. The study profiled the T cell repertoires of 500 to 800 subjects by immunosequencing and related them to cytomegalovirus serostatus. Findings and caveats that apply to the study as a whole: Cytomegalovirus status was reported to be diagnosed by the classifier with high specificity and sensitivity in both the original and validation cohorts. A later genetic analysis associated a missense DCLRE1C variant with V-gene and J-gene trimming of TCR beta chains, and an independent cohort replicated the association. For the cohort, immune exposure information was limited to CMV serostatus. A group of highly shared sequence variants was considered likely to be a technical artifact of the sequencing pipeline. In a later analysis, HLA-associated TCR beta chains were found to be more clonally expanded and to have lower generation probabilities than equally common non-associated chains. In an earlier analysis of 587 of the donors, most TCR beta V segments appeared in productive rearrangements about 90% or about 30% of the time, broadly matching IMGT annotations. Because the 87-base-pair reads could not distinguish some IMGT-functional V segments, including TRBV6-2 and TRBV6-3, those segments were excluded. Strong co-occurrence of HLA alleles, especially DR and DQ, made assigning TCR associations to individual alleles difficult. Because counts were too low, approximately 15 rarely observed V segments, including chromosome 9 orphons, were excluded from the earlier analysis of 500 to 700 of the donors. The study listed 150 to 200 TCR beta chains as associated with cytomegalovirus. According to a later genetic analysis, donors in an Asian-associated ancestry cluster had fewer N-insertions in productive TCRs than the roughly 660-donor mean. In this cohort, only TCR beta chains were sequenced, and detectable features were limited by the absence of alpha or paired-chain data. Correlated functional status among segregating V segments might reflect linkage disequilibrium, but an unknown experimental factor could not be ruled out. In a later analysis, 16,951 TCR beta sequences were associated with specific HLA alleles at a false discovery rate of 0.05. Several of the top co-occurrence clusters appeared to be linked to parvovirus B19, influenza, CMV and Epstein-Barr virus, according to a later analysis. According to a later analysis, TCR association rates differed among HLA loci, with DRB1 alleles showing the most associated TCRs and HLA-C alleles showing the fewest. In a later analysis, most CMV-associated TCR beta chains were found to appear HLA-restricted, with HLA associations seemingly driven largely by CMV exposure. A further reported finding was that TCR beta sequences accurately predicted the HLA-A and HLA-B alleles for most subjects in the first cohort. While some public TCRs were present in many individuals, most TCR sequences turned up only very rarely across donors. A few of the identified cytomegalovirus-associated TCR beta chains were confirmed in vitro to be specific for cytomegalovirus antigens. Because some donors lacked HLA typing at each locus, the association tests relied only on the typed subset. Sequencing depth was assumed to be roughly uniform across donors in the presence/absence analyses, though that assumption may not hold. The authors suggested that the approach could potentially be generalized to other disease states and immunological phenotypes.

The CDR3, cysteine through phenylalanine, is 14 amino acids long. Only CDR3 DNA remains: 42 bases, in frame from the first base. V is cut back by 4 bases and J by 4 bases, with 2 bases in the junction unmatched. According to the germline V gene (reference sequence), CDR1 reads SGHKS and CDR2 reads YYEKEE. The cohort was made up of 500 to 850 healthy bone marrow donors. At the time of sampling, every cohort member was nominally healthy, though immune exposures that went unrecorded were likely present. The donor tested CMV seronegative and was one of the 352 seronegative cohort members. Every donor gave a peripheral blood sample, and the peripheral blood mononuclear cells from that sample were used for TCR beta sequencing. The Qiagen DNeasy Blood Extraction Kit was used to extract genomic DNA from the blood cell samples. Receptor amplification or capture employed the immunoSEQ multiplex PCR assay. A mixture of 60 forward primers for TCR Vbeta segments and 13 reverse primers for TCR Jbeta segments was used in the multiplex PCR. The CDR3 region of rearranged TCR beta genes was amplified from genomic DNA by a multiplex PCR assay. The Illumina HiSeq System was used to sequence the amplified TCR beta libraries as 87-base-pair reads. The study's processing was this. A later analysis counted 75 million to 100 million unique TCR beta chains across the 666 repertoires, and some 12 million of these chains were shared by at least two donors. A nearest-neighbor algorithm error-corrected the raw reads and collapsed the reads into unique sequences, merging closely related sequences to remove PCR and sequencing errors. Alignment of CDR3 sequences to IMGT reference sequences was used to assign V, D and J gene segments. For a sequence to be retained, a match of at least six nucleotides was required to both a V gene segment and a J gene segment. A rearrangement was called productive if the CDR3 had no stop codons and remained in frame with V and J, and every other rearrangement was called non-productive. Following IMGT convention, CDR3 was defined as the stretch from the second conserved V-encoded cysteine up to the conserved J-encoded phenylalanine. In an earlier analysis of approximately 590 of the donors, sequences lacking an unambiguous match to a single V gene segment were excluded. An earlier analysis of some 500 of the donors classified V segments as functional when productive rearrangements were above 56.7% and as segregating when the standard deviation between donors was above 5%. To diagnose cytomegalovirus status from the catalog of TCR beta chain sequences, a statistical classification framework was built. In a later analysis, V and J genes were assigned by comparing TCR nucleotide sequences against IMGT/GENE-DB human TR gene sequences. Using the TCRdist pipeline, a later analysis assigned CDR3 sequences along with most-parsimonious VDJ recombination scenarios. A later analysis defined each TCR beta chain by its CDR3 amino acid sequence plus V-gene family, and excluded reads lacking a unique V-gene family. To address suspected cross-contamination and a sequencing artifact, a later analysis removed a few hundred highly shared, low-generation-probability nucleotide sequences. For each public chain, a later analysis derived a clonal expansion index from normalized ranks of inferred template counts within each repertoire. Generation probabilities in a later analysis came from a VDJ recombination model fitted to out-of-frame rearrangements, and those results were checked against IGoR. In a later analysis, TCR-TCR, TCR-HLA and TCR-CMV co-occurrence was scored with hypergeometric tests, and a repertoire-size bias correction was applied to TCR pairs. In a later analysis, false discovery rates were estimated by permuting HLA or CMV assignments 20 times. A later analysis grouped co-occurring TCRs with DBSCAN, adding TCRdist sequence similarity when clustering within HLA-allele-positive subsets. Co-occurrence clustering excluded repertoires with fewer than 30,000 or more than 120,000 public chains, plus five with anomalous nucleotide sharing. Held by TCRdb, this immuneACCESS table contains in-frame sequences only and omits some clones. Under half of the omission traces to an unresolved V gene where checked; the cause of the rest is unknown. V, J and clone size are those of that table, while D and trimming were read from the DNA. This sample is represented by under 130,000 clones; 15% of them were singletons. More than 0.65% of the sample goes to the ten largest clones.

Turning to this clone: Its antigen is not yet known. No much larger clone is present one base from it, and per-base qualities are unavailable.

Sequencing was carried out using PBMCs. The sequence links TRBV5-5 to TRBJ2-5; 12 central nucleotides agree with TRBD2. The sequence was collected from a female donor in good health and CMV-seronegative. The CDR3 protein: CASSMGLAGETQYF. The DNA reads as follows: TGTGCCAGCAGCATGGGACTAGCGGGAGAGACCCAGTACTTC. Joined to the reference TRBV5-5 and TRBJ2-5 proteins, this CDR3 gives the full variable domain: DAGVTQSPTHLIKTRGQQVTLRCSPISGHKSVSWYQQVLGQGPQFIFQYYEKEERGRGNFPDRFSARQFPNYSSELNVNALLLGDSALYLCASSMGLAGETQYFGPGTRLLVL.